The 17 T cell receptor beta chains reported below all come from one sample, sequenced in a study of T cell responses to AZD1222 COVID-19 vaccine. Measured with immunoSEQ multiplex PCR; TCRdb has only the in-frame clones, and not every one. In the table there are around 140,000 clones, 65% to 90% of which are singletons. The material sequenced was peripheral blood, taken 28 days after the second dose of the MenACWY control vaccine. The receptors here all came from an adult who received the MenACWY meningococcal vaccine as a control.

This rearrangement joins TRBV9 to TRBJ1-4, with TRBD1 matching over 7 bases. V lost 0 bases and J lost 10; bases outside the gene matches: 12. The germline CDR1 and CDR2 sequences are SGDLS and YYNGEE. CDR3 size: 16 residues. The CDR3 is CASSVVPGQVEGKLFF. Here the CDR3 DNA reads TGTGCCAGCAGCGTAGTTCCTGGACAGGTTGAGGGAAAACTGTTTTTT.

This clone was recorded only once. The chain joins TRBV27 to TRBJ1-1, with unresolved D. Trimming left V 2 bases short and J 3 bases short, with 10 bases between. This CDR3 has 14 residues. Germline values: CDR1 MNHEY, CDR2 SMNVEV (reference sequence). The CDR3 bases are TGTGCCAGCAGTTTACGGTCGGAACACACTGAAGCTTTCTTT. Its translation is CASSLRSEHTEAFF.

The genes are TRBV21-1 and TRBJ1-1. TRBV21-1 corresponds to a pseudogene. This CDR3 region has 15 residues. The CDR3 here is CASSKGGTANTEAFF. The CDR3 DNA reads as TGTGCCAGCAGCAAAGGCGGGACGGCGAACACTGAAGCTTTCTTT.

The V gene is TRBV11-3, the J gene TRBJ2-7, with D possibly being TRBD2 (6 bases). CDR1 and CDR2 (germline): SGHNT, YENEEA. This CDR3 region has 14 residues. With 10 bases removed from V and 0 bases from J, the gap between germline ends came to 16 bases. The CDR3 protein is CATGGSGSSYEQYF. CDR3 nucleotides: TGTGCCACCGGGGGTAGCGGCAGCTCCTACGAGCAGTACTTC.

The chain links TRBV5-4 to TRBJ1-2; 10 nucleotides line up with TRBD1. V gave up 4 bases and J gave up 4 bases; unmatched junction bases: 22. This CDR3 region has 20 residues. Germline V gives CDR1 SGHNT, CDR2 YYREEE (reference sequence). CDR3 sequence reads: CASSPRGGPGQGRFRYGYTF. The CDR3 bases are TGTGCCAGCAGCCCCCGAGGTGGGCCGGGACAGGGGAGGTTTCGCTATGGCTACACCTTC.

The chain uses TRBV15 and TRBJ1-4; D is unresolved. The V end was cut by 0 bases, the J end by 4 bases, with 9 bases between. This CDR3 spans 15 amino acids. The germline CDR1 and CDR2 sequences are LNHNV and YYDKDF (reference sequence). CDR3 region: CATSRDFPVNEKLFF. The DNA of the CDR3 is TGTGCCACCAGCAGAGATTTCCCAGTTAATGAAAAACTGTTTTTT.

The chain has TRBV21-1 and TRBJ2-7; no check of the table's D call, TRBD1, against the DNA was made. TRBV21-1 is recorded as a pseudogene. The CDR3 has 21 residues. The DNA of the CDR3 is TGTGCCAGCAGCAAAGTGACCAGTGCGGACAAGGGACAGGGGGGACAAAAGAAGCAGTACGTC. It translates to CASSKVTSADKGQGGQKKQYV.

This clone was seen only a few times. The rearrangement joins TRBV6-5 to TRBJ2-2; D not certain. This CDR3 region has 14 residues. The V gene lost 2 bases and the J gene lost 3 bases, with 7 bases spanning the gap. Germline loops: CDR1 MNHEY, CDR2 SVGAGI. The CDR3 loop is CASSYRSYTGELFF. The CDR3 bases are TGTGCCAGCAGTTACAGGAGTTACACCGGGGAGCTGTTTTTT.

This chain links TRBV29-1 with TRBJ2-3; 8 bases match TRBD2. The CDR3 has 15 amino acids. J was trimmed by 5 bases and V by 8 bases; bases with no gene match: 15. The germline V gene encodes CDR1 SQVTM and CDR2 ANQGSEA. CDR3 amino acids: CSTRGVGGAIDTQYF. The DNA of the CDR3 is TGCAGCACCCGGGGGGTCGGGGGGGCTATAGATACGCAGTATTTT.

V gene TRBV6-2 or TRBV6-3 combines with J gene TRBJ2-1, with 10 bases fitting TRBD2. Germline assignment: CDR1 MNHEY and CDR2 SVGEGT. Losses at the gene ends were 2 bases for V and 10 bases for J; bases not matched to a gene: 8. The CDR3 is made up of 15 amino acids. The CDR3 DNA is TGTGCCAGCAGTTACGGGCTAGCGGGGGCCCCGGAGCAGTTCTTC. Its translation: CASSYGLAGAPEQFF.

The J gene is TRBJ1-2, the V gene TRBV6-5; D perhaps matches TRBD1 (5 bases). Trimming cost V 3 bases and J 8 bases, with 10 bases left between them. Germline-derived CDR1 and CDR2 are MNHEY and SVGAGI. The CDR3 runs to 12 residues. The CDR3 DNA follows: TGTGCCAGCAGTTATGCCTCAGGGGGCTACACCTTC. Translated, it gives CASSYASGGYTF.

The chain uses TRBV29-1 and TRBJ1-2; D uncertain. The CDR3 has 10 residues. Germline CDR1 and CDR2: SQVTM and ANQGSEA. CDR3 loop: CSSEGAGYTF. Written as DNA, the CDR3 is TGCAGTTCCGAGGGCGCGGGCTACACCTTC.

This clone was seen a few times. The chain joins TRBV7-9 to TRBJ1-1; D is ambiguous. Germline V CDR1 and CDR2: SEHNR, FQNEAQ (reference sequence). The CDR3 is 13 amino acids. Trimming pared 5 bases from V and 3 bases from J, leaving 10 bases between. DNA for the CDR3: TGTGCCAGCAGCACCGGGTCCCACACTGAAGCTTTCTTT. This translates into CASSTGSHTEAFF.

In its sample, this clone was seen once. This chain joins TRBV9 and TRBJ1-3; D is unclear. The CDR3 runs 14 residues. Trimming pared 4 bases from V and 0 bases from J, leaving 8 bases between. Germline loops: CDR1 SGDLS, CDR2 YYNGEE. The CDR3 DNA reads TGTGCCAGCAGCTCCTGGAGCTCTGGAAACACCATATATTTT. This sequence encodes CASSSWSSGNTIYF. Supplemented by reference TRBV9 and TRBJ1-3, the full variable domain reads DSGVTQTPKHLITATGQRVTLRCSPRSGDLSVYWYQQSLDQGLQFLIQYYNGEERAKGNILERFSAQQFPDLHSELNLSSLELGDSALYFCASSSWSSGNTIYFGEGSWLTVV.

The V call is TRBV11-2, the J call TRBJ1-6, with unresolved D. The V gene lost 4 bases and the J gene lost 0 bases, with 16 bases spanning the gap. The CDR3 spans 18 residues. Looked up from germline, CDR1 is SGHAT and CDR2 is FQNNGV. The CDR3 sequence: CASSSHTSPYSYNSPLHF. CDR3 in DNA: TGTGCCAGCAGCTCCCATACCAGCCCTTACTCCTATAATTCACCCCTCCACTTT.

Only one count was recorded for this clone. The V call is TRBV2, the J call TRBJ1-3; D not resolved. Trimming stripped 6 bases from V and 1 base from J, with 10 bases between. The CDR3 consists of 14 residues. CDR1 SNHLY and CDR2 FYNNEI come from the germline V gene. The CDR3 nucleotides read TGTGCCAGCAGGAGTGACACGTCTGGAAACACCATATATTTT. Its protein is CASRSDTSGNTIYF.

The gene calls are TRBV28 and TRBJ2-5; D perhaps matches TRBD1 (5 bases). Trimming left V 5 bases short and J 4 bases short, with 14 bases between. The germline V gene encodes CDR1 MDHEN and CDR2 SYDVKM. The CDR3 contains 14 residues. This CDR3 is CASSPTASRETQYF. CDR3 coding DNA: TGTGCCAGCAGTCCGACAGCGAGTCGAGAGACCCAGTACTTC.